This T cell receptor (beta chain) comes out of a study of identical twins. Study findings and constraints: With abundant cord blood beta clonotypes, insertions were fewer; memory repertoires showed no such pattern. In monozygotic twins, models underestimated the sharing of out-of-frame TCR alpha. Zero-insertion results could be subject to partial confounding by invariant MAIT and iNKT cells.

A word on this clonotype: What it binds is not known. The junction shows a germline mismatch at one end, possibly a read error.

A universal primer site arose from template switching, and cDNA bore unique molecular identifiers. Each CDR3 protein gets one entry after TCRdb re-called the 5' RACE reads with MiXCR. The table records around 1.7 million distinct CDR3 sequences, roughly a third of them present only once. The CDR3 consists of 16 residues. Material: cord blood. This TCR came from a newborn girl in good health. The chain joins TRBV12-3 or TRBV12-4 to TRBJ2-2; D possibly uses TRBD1 or TRBD2 (5 bases each). The CDR3 nucleotides are TGTGCCAGCAGACGGGTGGGACGGTGGAACACCGAGGAGCTGTTTTTT. It yields the protein CASRRVGRWNTEELFF.